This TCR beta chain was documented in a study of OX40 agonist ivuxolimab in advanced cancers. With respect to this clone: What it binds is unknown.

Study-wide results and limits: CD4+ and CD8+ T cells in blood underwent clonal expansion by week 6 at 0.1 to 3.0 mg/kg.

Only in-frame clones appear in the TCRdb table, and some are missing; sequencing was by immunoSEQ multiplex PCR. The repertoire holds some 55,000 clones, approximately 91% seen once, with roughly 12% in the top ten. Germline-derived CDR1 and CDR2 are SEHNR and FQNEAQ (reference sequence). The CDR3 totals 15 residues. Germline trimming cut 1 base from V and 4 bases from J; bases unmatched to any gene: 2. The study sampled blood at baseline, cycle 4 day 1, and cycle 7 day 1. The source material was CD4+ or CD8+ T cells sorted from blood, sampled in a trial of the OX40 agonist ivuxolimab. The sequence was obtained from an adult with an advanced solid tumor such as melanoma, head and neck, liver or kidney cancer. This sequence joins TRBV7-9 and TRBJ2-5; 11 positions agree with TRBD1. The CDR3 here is CASSLEGTGGETQYF. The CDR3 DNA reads TGTGCCAGCAGCTTAGAAGGGACAGGGGGAGAGACCCAGTACTTC. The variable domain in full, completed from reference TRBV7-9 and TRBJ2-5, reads DTGVSQNPRHKITKRGQNVTFRCDPISEHNRLYWYRQTLGQGPEFLTYFQNEAQLEKSRLLSDRFSAERPKGSFSTLEIQRTEQGDSAMYLCASSLEGTGGETQYFGPGTRLLVL.